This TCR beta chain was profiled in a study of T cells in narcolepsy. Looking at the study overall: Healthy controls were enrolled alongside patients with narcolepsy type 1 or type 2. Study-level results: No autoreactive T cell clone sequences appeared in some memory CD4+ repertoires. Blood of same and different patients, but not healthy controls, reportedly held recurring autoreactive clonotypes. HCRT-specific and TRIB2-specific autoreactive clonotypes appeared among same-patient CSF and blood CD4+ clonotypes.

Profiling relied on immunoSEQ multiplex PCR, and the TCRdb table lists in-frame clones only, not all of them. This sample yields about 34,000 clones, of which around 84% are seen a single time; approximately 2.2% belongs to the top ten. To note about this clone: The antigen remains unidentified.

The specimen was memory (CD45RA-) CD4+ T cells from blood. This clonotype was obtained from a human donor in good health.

The CDR3 nucleotides read TGTGCCAGCAGCTCCTCCACGCTCTGGGGCAATCAGCCCCAGCATTTT. Encoded protein: CASSSSTLWGNQPQHF. V usage is TRBV5-6 and J usage is TRBJ1-5; D gene uncertain. The V end was cut by 3 bases, the J end by 2 bases, with 15 bases between. CDR1 is SGHDT and CDR2 is YYEEEE in the germline V gene. The length of the CDR3 is 16 residues.